This T cell receptor (beta chain) derives from a study of T cell repertoires in cytomegalovirus infection. J was trimmed by 1 base and V by 3 bases; bases with no gene match: 6. This CDR3 comprises 17 residues. Germline CDR1 and CDR2: LNHDA and SQIVND (reference sequence). TCRdb reprocessed the reads with MiXCR, giving one entry per CDR3 protein. Found here are nearly 700,000 distinct CDR3 sequences, around 30% of them singletons; the top ten hold 18%. A word on this clonotype: As yet, its antigen is unknown.

This material consisted of cultured PBMCs, taken from culture after CMV antigen stimulation. The sequence came from a human donor in good health (CMV status not recorded). Some clones in this sample may be carry-over from other donors' samples. V usage is TRBV19 and J usage is TRBJ1-5; 10 bases fit TRBD1. The DNA for the CDR3 is TGTGCCAGTAGTATCCGCTGGGGACAGGGGAGCAATCAGCCCCAGCATTTT. Translation: CASSIRWGQGSNQPQHF.